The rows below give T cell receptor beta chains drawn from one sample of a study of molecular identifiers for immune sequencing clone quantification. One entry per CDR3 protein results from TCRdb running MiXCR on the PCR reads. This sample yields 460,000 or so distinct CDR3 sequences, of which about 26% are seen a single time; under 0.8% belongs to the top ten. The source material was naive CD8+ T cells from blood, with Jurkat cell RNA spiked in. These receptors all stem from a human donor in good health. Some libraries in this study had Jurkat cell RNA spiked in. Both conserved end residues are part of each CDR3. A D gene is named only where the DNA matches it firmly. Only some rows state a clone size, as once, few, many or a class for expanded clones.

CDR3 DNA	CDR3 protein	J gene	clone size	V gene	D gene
TGTGCCAGCAGTTATTACTCCGGGACCGGGGAGCTGTTTTTT	CASSYYSGTGELFF	TRBJ2-2	few	TRBV6-2/TRBV6-3	.
TGTGCCAGCTCCCGCGGGGGGGCCGGCACAGATACGCAGTATTTT	CASSRGGAGTDTQYF	TRBJ2-3	many	TRBV18	TRBD2
TGCGCCAGCAGTCTTAGACAGAGAAACCCCTACAATGAGCAGTTCTTC	CASSLRQRNPYNEQFF	TRBJ2-1	.	TRBV4-3	.
TGTGCCAGCAGCCGTGGATCAGGGCCGGCTGAAGCTTTCTTT	CASSRGSGPAEAFF	TRBJ1-1	many	TRBV7-9	.
TGTGCCAGCAGCTTAGGGGGGGCAGATACGCAGTATTTT	CASSLGGADTQYF	TRBJ2-3	many	TRBV7-2	.
TGTGCCAGCAGCGACGGGATTCACACTGAAGCTTTCTTT	CASSDGIHTEAFF	TRBJ1-1	many	TRBV9	.
TGTGCCAGCAGTGAGGGGGGGTCGGGTGAGCAGTACTTC	CASSEGGSGEQYF	TRBJ2-7	.	TRBV6-1	TRBD2
TGTGCCAGCAGTTATTCGGGAGGGGAGACCCAGTACTTC	CASSYSGGETQYF	TRBJ2-5	many	TRBV6-5	TRBD2
TGTGCCAGCAGCACTCGCCCAGGGGCCCTAGCGGGAATTAACCAAGAGACCCAGTACTTC	CASSTRPGALAGINQETQYF	TRBJ2-5	.	TRBV2	TRBD2
TGTGCCAGCAGCTCCCAGCCCCAGAGAGGGGCCGAGCAGTACTTC	CASSSQPQRGAEQYF	TRBJ2-7	.	TRBV11-2	.
TGTGCCAGCAACCCTCCCGGGACAGCCAAAAACATTCAGTACTTC	CASNPPGTAKNIQYF	TRBJ2-4	many	TRBV7-9	.
TGTGCCAGCAGCTCGCGGACAGGGGGGGTAGTCTACAATGAGCAGTTCTTC	CASSSRTGGVVYNEQFF	TRBJ2-1	many	TRBV7-2	TRBD1
TGTGCCACCAGCGGACGAGCGTCGATGAACACTGAAGCTTTCTTT	CATSGRASMNTEAFF	TRBJ1-1	many	TRBV15	.
TGCAGCGGGGAAGGGGGCACTGAAGCTTTCTTT	CSGEGGTEAFF	TRBJ1-1	many	TRBV29-1	.
TGCGCCAGCAGCCAAGATCGCCTGGCGGACACACATCAGCCCCAGCATTTT	CASSQDRLADTHQPQHF	TRBJ1-5	few	TRBV4-1	.
TGTGCCAGCAGCAAGTGTGACAGGAGTTCCGGAACTGAAGCTTTCTTT	CASSKCDRSSGTEAFF	TRBJ1-1	.	TRBV7-2	.
TGTGCCAGCAGCTTAACAAACACCGCCAATGAGCAGTTCTTC	CASSLTNTANEQFF	TRBJ2-1	.	TRBV7-3	.
TGCAGTGCTAGAGAGACGGGATCACCTTATAGCAATCAGCCCCAGCATTTT	CSARETGSPYSNQPQHF	TRBJ1-5	.	TRBV20-1	.
TGCGCCAGCAGCTTGGAATTTGCGAGGGGCCGTGGCTATGGCTACACCTTC	CASSLEFARGRGYGYTF	TRBJ1-2	.	TRBV5-1	.
TGTGCCAGCAGTGTGGGGAGCTCTGGAAACACCATATATTTT	CASSVGSSGNTIYF	TRBJ1-3	.	TRBV6-1	.